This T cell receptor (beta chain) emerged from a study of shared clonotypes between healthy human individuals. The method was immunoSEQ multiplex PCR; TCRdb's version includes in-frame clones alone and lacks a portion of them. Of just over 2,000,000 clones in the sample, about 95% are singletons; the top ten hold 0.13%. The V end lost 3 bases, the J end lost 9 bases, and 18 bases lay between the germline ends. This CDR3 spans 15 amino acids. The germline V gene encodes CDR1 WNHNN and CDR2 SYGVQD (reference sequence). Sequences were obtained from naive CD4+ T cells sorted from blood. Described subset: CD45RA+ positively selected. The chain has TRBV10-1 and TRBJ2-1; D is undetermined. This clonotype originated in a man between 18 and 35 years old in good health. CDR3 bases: TGCGCCAGCAGTGACTTGGGCAAGGGTTCGGGTGAGCAGTTCTTC. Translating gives CASSDLGKGSGEQFF.